This T cell receptor (beta chain) originates from a study of cytomegalovirus exposure and HLA in healthy donors. Study-level results: Most TCRs appeared rarely, but some public TCRs recurred in many donors. Accurate predictions that matched the HLA-A and HLA-B alleles of most subjects were reportedly made from TCR beta sequences.

The PCR ran on 60 Vbeta and 13 Jbeta primers. Sequencing used immunoSEQ multiplex PCR; TCRdb keeps in-frame clones, though not all of them. Here the sample spans hundreds of thousands of clones, around 90% being singletons. Worth noting for this clone: Its antigen is undetermined.

The sequence was collected from a woman aged 18-29 years in good health and CMV-seronegative. Sequenced material: PBMCs.

DNA for the CDR3: TGTGCCAGCTCACCGGGACAGTCCAGCCCCTACGAGCAGTACTTC. Translation gives CASSPGQSSPYEQYF. The chain joins TRBV18 to TRBJ2-7, with 7 nucleotides matching TRBD1. The CDR3 covers 15 residues. Trimming took 3 bases from V and 2 from J; bases not matched to a gene: 7. Germline V gene lookup returns CDR1 KGHSH and CDR2 LQKENI.